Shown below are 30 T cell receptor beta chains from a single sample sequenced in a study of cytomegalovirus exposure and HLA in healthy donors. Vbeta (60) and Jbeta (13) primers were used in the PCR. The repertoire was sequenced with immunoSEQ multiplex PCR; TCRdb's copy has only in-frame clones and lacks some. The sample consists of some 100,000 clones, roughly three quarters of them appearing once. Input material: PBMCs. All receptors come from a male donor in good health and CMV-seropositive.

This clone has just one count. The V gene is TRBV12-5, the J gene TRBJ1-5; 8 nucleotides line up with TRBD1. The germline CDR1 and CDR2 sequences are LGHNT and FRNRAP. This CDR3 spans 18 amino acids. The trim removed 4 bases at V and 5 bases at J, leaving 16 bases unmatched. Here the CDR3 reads CASGSAPYTGQDYQPQHF. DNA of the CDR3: TGTGCTAGTGGTTCCGCCCCCTATACGGGACAGGACTATCAGCCCCAGCATTTT. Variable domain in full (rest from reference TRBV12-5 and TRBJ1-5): DARVTQTPRHKVTEMGQEVTMRCQPILGHNTVFWYRQTMMQGLELLAYFRNRAPLDDSGMPKDRFSAEMPDATLATLKIQPSEPRDSAVYFCASGSAPYTGQDYQPQHFGDGTRLSIL.

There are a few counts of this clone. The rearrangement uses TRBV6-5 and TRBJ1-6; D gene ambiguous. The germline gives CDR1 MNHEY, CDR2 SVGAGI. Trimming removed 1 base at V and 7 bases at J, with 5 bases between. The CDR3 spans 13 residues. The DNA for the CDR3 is TGTGCCAGCAGTTACTTCGAGAATTCACCCCTCCACTTT. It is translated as CASSYFENSPLHF.

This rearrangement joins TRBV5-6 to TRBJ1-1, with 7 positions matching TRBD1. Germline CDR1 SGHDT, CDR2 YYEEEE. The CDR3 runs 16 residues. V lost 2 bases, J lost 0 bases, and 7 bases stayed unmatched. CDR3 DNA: TGTGCCAGCAGCTTACTCCAGGGGGGTATGAACACTGAAGCTTTCTTT. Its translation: CASSLLQGGMNTEAFF.

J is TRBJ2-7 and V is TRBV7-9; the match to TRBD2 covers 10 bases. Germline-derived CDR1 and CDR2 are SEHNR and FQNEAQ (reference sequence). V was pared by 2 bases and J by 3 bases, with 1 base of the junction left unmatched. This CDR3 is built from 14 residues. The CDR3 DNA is TGTGCCAGCAGCTTAACTAGCGGGGTCTACGAGCAGTACTTC. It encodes CASSLTSGVYEQYF.

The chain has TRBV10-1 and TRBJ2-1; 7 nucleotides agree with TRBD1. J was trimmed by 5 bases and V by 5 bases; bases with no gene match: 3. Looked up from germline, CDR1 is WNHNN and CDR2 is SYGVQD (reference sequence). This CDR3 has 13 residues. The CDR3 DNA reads TGCGCCAGCAGTTTCCAGGGGGACAATGAGCAGTTCTTC. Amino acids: CASSFQGDNEQFF.

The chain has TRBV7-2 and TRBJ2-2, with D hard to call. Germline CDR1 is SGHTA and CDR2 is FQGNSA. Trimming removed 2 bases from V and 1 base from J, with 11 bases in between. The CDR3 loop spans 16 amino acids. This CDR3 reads CASSLYNPQNTGELFF. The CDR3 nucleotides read TGTGCCAGCAGCTTATACAACCCCCAGAACACCGGGGAGCTGTTTTTT.

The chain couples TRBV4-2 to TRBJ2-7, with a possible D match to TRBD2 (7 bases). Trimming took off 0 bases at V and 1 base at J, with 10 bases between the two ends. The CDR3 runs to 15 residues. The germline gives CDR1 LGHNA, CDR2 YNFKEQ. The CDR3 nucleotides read TGTGCCAGCAGCCAAGAGCGGGGGCGATCCTACGAGCAGTACTTC. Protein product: CASSQERGRSYEQYF.

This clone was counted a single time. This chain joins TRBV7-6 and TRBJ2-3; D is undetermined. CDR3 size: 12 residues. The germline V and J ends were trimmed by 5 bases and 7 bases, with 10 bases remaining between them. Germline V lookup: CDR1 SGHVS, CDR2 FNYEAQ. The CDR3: CASSLSSYTQYF. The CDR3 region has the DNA TGTGCCAGCAGCCTTAGTAGTTATACGCAGTATTTT.

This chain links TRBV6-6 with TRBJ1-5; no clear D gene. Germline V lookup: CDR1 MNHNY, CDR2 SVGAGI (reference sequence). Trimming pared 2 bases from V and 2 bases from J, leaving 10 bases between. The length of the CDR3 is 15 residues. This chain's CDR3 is CASSYRAGGNQPQHF. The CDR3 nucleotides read TGTGCCAGCAGTTACCGAGCGGGCGGCAATCAGCCCCAGCATTTT.

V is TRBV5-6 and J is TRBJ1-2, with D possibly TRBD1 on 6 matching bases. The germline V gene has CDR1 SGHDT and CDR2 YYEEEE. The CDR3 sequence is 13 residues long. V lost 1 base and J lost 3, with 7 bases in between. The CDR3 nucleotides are TGTGCCAGCAGCTTGAACAGGGACTATGGCTACACCTTC. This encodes CASSLNRDYGYTF.

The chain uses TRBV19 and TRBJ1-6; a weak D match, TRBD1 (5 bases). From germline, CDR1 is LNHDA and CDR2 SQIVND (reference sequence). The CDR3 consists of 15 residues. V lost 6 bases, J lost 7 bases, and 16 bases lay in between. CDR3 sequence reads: CASSDFEGVNSPLHF. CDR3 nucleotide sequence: TGTGCCAGTAGCGATTTTGAAGGGGTAAATTCACCCCTCCACTTT. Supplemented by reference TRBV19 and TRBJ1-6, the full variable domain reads DGGITQSPKYLFRKEGQNVTLSCEQNLNHDAMYWYRQDPGQGLRLIYYSQIVNDFQKGDIAEGYSVSREKKESFPLTVTSAQKNPTAFYLCASSDFEGVNSPLHFGNGTRLTVT.

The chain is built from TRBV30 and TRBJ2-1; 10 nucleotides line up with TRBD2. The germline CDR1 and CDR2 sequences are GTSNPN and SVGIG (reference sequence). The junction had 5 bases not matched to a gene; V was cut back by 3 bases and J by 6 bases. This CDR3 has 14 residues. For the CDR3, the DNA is TGTGCCTGGAGGGTAGCGGGGGGCCTCAATGAGCAGTTCTTC. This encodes CAWRVAGGLNEQFF.

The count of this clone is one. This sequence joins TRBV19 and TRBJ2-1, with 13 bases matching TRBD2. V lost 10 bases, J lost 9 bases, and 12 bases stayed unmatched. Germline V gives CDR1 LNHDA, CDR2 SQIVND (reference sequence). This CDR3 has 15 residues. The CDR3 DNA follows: TGTGCCACCCAACCCTCCGGGACTAGCGGGGTTGAGCAGTTCTTC. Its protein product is CATQPSGTSGVEQFF.

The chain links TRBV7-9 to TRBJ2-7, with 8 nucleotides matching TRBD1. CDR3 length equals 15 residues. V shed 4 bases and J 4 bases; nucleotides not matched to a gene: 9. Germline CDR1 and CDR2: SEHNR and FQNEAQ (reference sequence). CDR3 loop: CASSSPGGVGYEQYF. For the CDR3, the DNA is TGTGCCAGCAGCTCCCCAGGGGGCGTAGGTTACGAGCAGTACTTC. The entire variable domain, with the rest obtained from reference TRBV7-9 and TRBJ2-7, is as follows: DTGVSQNPRHKITKRGQNVTFRCDPISEHNRLYWYRQTLGQGPEFLTYFQNEAQLEKSRLLSDRFSAERPKGSFSTLEIQRTEQGDSAMYLCASSSPGGVGYEQYFGPGTRLTVT.

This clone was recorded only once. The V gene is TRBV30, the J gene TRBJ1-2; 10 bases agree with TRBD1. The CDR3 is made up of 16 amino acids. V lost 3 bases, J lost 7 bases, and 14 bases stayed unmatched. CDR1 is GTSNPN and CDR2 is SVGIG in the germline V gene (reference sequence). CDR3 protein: CAWRLGQGTETSGYTF. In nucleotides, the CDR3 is TGTGCCTGGAGGCTGGGACAGGGGACCGAGACGAGTGGCTACACCTTC.

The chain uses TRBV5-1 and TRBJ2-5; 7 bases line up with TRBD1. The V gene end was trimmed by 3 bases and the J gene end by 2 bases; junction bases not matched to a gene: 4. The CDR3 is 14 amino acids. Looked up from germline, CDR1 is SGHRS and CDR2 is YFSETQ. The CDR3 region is CASSSRTGQETQYF. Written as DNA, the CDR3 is TGCGCCAGCAGCTCGCGGACAGGACAAGAGACCCAGTACTTC.

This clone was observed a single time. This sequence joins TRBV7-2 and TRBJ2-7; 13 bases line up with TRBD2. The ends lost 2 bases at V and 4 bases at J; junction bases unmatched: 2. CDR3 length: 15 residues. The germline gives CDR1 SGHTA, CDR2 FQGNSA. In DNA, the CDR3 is TGTGCCAGCAGCTTAACGACTAGCGGGGGGTACGAGCAGTACTTC. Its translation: CASSLTTSGGYEQYF. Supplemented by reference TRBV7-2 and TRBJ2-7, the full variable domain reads GAGVSQSPSNKVTEKGKDVELRCDPISGHTALYWYRQSLGQGLEFLIYFQGNSAPDKSGLPSDRFSAERTGGSVSTLTIQRTQQEDSAVYLCASSLTTSGGYEQYFGPGTRLTVT.

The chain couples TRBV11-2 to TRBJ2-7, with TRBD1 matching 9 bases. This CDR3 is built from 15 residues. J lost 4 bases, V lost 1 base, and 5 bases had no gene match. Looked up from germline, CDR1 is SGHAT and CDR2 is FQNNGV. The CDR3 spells CASSLVGQGRYEQYF. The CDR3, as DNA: TGTGCCAGCAGCTTAGTTGGACAGGGGAGATACGAGCAGTACTTC.

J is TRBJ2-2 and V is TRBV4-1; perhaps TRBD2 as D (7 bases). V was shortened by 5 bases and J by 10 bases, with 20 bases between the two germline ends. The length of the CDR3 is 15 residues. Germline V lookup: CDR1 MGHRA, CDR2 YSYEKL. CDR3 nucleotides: TGCGCCAGCAGCTACCCGGGGGGCGCTGAGGTGGAGCTGTTTTTT. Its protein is CASSYPGGAEVELFF.

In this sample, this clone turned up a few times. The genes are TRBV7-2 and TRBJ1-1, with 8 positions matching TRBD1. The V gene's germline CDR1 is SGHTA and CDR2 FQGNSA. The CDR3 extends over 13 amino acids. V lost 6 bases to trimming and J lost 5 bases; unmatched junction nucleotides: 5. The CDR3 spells CASSGTGDTEAFF. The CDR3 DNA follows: TGTGCCAGCAGTGGGACAGGAGATACTGAAGCTTTCTTT.

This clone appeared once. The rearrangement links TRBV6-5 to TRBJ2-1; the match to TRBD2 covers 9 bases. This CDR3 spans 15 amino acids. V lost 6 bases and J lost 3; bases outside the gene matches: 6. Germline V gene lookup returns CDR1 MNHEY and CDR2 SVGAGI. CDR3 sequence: CASRNSGGYYNEQFF. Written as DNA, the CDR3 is TGTGCCAGCAGGAATAGCGGGGGCTACTACAATGAGCAGTTCTTC.

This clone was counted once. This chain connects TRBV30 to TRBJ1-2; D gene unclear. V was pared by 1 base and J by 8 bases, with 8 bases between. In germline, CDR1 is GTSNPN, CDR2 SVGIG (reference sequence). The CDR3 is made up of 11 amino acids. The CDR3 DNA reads TGTGCCTGGAGTGAAAGGGAGGGCTACACCTTC. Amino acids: CAWSEREGYTF.

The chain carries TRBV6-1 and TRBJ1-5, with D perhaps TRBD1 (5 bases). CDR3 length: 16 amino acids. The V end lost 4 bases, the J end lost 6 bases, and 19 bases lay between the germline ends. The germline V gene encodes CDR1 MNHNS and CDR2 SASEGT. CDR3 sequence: CASSGGGPTGFQPQHF. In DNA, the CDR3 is TGTGCCAGCAGTGGGGGCGGCCCGACGGGTTTTCAGCCCCAGCATTTT.

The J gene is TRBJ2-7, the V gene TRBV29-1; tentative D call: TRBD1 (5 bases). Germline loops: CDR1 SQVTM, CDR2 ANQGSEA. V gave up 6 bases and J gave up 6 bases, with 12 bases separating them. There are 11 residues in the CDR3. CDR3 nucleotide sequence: TGCAGCGTGACAGTCTCCGTCGAGCAGTACTTC. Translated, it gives CSVTVSVEQYF.

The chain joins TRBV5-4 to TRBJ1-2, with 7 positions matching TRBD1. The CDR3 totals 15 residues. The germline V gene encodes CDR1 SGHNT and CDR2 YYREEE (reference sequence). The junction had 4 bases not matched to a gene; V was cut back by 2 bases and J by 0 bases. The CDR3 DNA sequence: TGTGCCAGCAGCTTAACAACAGGGGCTAACTATGGCTACACCTTC. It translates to CASSLTTGANYGYTF.

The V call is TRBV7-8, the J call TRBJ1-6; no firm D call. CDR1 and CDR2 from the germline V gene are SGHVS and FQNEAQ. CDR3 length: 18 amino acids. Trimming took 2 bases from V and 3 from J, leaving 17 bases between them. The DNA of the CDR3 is TGTGCCAGCAGCTTACCTTCCGGTGGTCAGGACTATAATTCACCCCTCCACTTT. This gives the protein CASSLPSGGQDYNSPLHF.

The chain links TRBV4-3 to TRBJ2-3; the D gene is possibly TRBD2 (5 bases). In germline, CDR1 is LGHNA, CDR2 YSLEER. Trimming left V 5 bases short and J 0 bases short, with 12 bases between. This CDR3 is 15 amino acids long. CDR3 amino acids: CASSTDSLSTDTQYF. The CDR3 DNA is TGCGCCAGCAGCACGGACTCACTAAGCACAGATACGCAGTATTTT.

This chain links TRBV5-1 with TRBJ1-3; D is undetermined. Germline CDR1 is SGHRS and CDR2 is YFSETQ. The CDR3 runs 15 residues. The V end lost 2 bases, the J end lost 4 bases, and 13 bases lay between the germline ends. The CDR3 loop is CASSFSQFAGNTIYF. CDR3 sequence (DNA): TGCGCCAGCAGCTTCTCCCAGTTCGCCGGAAACACCATATATTTT.

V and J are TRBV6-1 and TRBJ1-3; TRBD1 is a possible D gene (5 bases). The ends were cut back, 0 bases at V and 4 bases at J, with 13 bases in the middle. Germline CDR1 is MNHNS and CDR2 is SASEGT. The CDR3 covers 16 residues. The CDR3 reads CASSEAAGRRGNTIYF. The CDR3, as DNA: TGTGCCAGCAGTGAAGCGGCGGGGCGCCGGGGAAACACCATATATTTT.

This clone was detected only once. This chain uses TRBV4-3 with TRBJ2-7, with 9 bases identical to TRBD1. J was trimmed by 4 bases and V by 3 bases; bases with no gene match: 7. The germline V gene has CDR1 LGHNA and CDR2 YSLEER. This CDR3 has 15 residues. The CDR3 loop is CASSHPGQGLYEQYF. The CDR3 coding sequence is TGCGCCAGCAGCCACCCGGGACAGGGATTGTACGAGCAGTACTTC.